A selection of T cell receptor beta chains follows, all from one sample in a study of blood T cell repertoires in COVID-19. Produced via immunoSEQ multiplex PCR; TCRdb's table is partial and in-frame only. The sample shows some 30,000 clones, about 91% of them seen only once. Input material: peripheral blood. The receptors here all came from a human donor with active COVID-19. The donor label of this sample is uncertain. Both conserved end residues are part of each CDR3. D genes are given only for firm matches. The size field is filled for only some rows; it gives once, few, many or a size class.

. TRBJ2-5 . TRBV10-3 CAISGADRTQETQYF TGTGCCATCAGTGGGGCGGACAGAACTCAAGAGACCCAGTACTTC
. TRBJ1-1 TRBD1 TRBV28 CASSPLQGLHTEAFF TGTGCCAGCAGTCCGCTACAGGGGTTGCACACTGAAGCTTTCTTT
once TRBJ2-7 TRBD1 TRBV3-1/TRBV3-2 CASTPWRDRGHEQYF TGTGCCAGCACCCCCTGGCGGGACAGGGGGCACGAGCAGTACTTC
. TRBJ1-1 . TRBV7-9 CASSYSQGGAAFF TGTGCCAGCAGCTACTCACAGGGTGGGGCGGCTTTCTTT
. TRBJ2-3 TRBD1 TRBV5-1 CASSLGTGFTDTQYF TGCGCCAGCAGCTTGGGGACAGGCTTCACAGATACGCAGTATTTT
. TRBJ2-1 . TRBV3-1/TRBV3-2 CASSRLHAGTGRYNEQFF TGTGCCAGCAGCCGCCTACACGCCGGGACTGGGAGATACAATGAGCAGTTCTTC
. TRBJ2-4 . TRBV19 CASSIGGYDKNIQYF TGTGCCAGTAGTATAGGAGGGTACGACAAAAACATTCAGTACTTC
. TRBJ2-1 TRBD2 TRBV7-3 CASSLMRRGAYNEQFF TGTGCCAGCAGCCTAATGAGACGGGGGGCCTACAATGAGCAGTTCTTC
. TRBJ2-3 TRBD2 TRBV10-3 CAISESSSGADTQYF TGTGCCATCAGTGAGTCGTCTAGCGGGGCAGATACGCAGTATTTT
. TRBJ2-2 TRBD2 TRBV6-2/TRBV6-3 CASSYPSGGVNTGELFF TGTGCCAGCAGTTACCCCAGCGGGGGGGTCAACACCGGGGAGCTGTTTTTT
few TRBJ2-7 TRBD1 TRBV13 CASSSRTGPYEQYF TGTGCCAGCAGCTCCCGGACAGGGCCCTACGAGCAGTACTTC
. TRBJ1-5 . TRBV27 CASSLSNRGNQPQHF TGTGCCAGCAGTTTATCTAACAGGGGCAATCAGCCCCAGCATTTT
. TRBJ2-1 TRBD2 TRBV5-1 CASSLGLAGGWGHNEQFF TGCGCCAGCAGCTTGGGACTAGCGGGAGGATGGGGACACAATGAGCAGTTCTTC
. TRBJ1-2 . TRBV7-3 CASSRGGRLSYGYTF TGTGCCAGCAGCCGGGGGGGCAGGTTATCATATGGCTACACCTTC
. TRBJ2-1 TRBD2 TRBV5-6 CASSLGTSGRSPWEQFF TGTGCCAGCAGCTTGGGGACTAGCGGGAGATCTCCTTGGGAGCAGTTCTTC
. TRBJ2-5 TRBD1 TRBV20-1 CSASGPGTGQETQYF TGCAGTGCTAGTGGTCCCGGGACAGGGCAAGAGACCCAGTACTTC
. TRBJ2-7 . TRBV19 CASSSRPGRYEQYF TGTGCCAGTAGTTCCCGCCCGGGGAGGTACGAGCAGTACTTC
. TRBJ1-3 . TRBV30 CAWSPWGVGNTIYF TGTGCCTGGAGTCCCTGGGGGGTTGGAAACACCATATATTTT
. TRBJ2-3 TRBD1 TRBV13 CASSSGQGNTQYF TGTGCCAGCAGCTCTGGACAGGGGAATACGCAGTATTTT
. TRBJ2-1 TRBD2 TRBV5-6 CASSLVGSGRLPSYNEQFF TGTGCCAGCAGCTTGGTAGGTAGCGGGAGACTTCCCTCCTACAATGAGCAGTTCTTC
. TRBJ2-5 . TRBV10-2 CASSFQPEKETQYF TGCGCCAGCAGTTTCCAACCCGAGAAGGAGACCCAGTACTTC
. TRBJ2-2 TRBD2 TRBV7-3 CASSQTGGHTGELFF TGTGCCAGCAGCCAGACGGGAGGGCACACCGGGGAGCTGTTTTTT
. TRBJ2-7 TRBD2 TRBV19 CASSRGGTEAYEQYF TGTGCCAGTAGTAGGGGGGGGACGGAAGCCTACGAGCAGTACTTC
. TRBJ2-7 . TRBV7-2 CASSLGSGNEQYF TGTGCCAGCAGCTTAGGTTCGGGGAACGAGCAGTACTTC
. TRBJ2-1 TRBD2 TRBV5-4 CASSPGTSASSYNEQFF TGTGCCAGCAGCCCCGGGACTAGCGCAAGCTCCTACAATGAGCAGTTCTTC
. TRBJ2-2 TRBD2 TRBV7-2 CASSFTSGSNTGELFF TGTGCCAGCAGCTTCACTAGCGGGTCGAACACCGGGGAGCTGTTTTTT
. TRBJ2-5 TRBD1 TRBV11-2 CASSFKPPSGQGQETQYF TGTGCCAGCAGCTTTAAACCTCCGTCGGGACAGGGGCAAGAGACCCAGTACTTC
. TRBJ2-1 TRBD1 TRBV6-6 CASSSPGQPNEQFF TGTGCCAGCAGTTCGCCGGGACAGCCTAATGAGCAGTTCTTC